These 10 T cell receptor beta chains were sequenced from one sample in a study of blood T cell repertoires in COVID-19. The protocol was immunoSEQ multiplex PCR, while the TCRdb copy is restricted to in-frame clones and leaves out a portion. Of tens of thousands of clones listed, around nine tenths were seen once; the top ten hold 15% to 20%. The sequenced sample consisted of peripheral blood. All receptors derive from a man older than 75 with acute or convalescent COVID-19.

V is TRBV7-6 and J is TRBJ2-5; TRBD2 might be the D (5 bases). Germline lookup yields CDR1 SGHVS and CDR2 FNYEAQ. This CDR3 has 15 amino acids. Between the trimmed V and J ends, which lost 2 bases and 0 bases, there was a span of 10 bases. The CDR3 reads CASSLSGMDQETQYF. For the CDR3, the DNA is TGTGCCAGCAGCTTATCGGGAATGGACCAAGAGACCCAGTACTTC.

The chain links TRBV2 to TRBJ1-6; 8 bases are shared with TRBD1. This CDR3 has 15 amino acids. Trimming removed 4 bases from V and 3 bases from J; junction bases left unmatched: 2. Germline V gene lookup returns CDR1 SNHLY and CDR2 FYNNEI. CDR3 bases: TGTGCCAGCAGTGGACAGGGGAGCTATAATTCACCCCTCCACTTT. It is translated as CASSGQGSYNSPLHF.

The gene calls are TRBV6-5 and TRBJ1-5; maybe TRBD1 (5 bases). V was pared by 6 bases and J by 4 bases, with 16 bases between. Germline-derived CDR1 and CDR2 are MNHEY and SVGAGI. The CDR3 runs to 15 residues. The CDR3: CASRSRQAGNQPQHF. CDR3 sequence (DNA): TGTGCCAGCAGATCTCGTCAAGCAGGGAATCAGCCCCAGCATTTT.

V is TRBV18 and J is TRBJ2-1; D is undetermined. V was cut by 4 bases and J by 0 bases, with 13 bases left in between. The CDR3 extends over 16 amino acids. Looked up from germline, CDR1 is KGHSH and CDR2 is LQKENI. This chain's CDR3 is CASSRAALDSYNEQFF. CDR3 in DNA: TGTGCCAGCTCACGGGCCGCCCTGGACTCCTACAATGAGCAGTTCTTC.

The rearrangement uses TRBV7-2 and TRBJ1-3, with a weak D call TRBD1 (5 bases). In germline, CDR1 is SGHTA, CDR2 FQGNSA. V was clipped by 4 bases and J by 1 base, with 14 bases between them. The CDR3 is 16 residues long. CDR3 residues: CASSSAGSDSGNTIYF. The CDR3 DNA follows: TGTGCCAGCAGCTCGGCAGGGTCTGATTCTGGAAACACCATATATTTT. The complete variable domain, with remaining parts taken from reference TRBV7-2 and TRBJ1-3, reads GAGVSQSPSNKVTEKGKDVELRCDPISGHTALYWYRQSLGQGLEFLIYFQGNSAPDKSGLPSDRFSAERTGGSVSTLTIQRTQQEDSAVYLCASSSAGSDSGNTIYFGEGSWLTVV.

The chain employs TRBV5-4 and TRBJ2-1; 7 bases are a match to TRBD1. V trimming: 2 bases; J trimming: 7 bases; junction bases outside the gene matches: 12. CDR1 is SGHNT, CDR2 YYREEE, per germline (reference sequence). The CDR3 covers 16 residues. Written as DNA, the CDR3 is TGTGCCAGCAGCTTACCCCCGAGGGGGCGGACGAATGAGCAGTTCTTC. Protein: CASSLPPRGRTNEQFF.

This clone was detected once. The rearrangement links TRBV5-5 to TRBJ2-5; D call uncertain. From germline, CDR1 is SGHKS and CDR2 YYEKEE (reference sequence). The CDR3 covers 14 residues. Trimming cost V 4 bases and J 4 bases, with 14 bases left between them. The DNA for the CDR3 is TGTGCCAGCAGCCCGCTGGCTAGACGAGAGACCCAGTACTTC. It is translated as CASSPLARRETQYF.

This sequence joins TRBV15 and TRBJ2-5; 10 bases match TRBD2. Germline CDR1 LNHNV, CDR2 YYDKDF (reference sequence). V dropped 3 bases and J dropped 0; count of bases not matched to a gene: 13. The CDR3 is 19 amino acids. The CDR3 protein is CATSRSSGLAGGNQETQYF. The CDR3 nucleotides are TGTGCCACCAGCAGGTCGTCGGGGTTAGCGGGGGGCAACCAAGAGACCCAGTACTTC.

This chain joins TRBV9 and TRBJ2-3, with D possibly being TRBD1 (6 bases). Trimming took off 5 bases at V and 2 bases at J, with 18 bases between the two ends. The CDR3 is 16 residues long. The germline V gene has CDR1 SGDLS and CDR2 YYNGEE. Here the CDR3 DNA reads TGTGCCAGCAGTGAAGTCGGACAGATATACACAGATACGCAGTATTTT. Amino acids: CASSEVGQIYTDTQYF.

V gene TRBV4-1 combines with J gene TRBJ1-5; weak D call: TRBD1 (5 bases). The CDR3 is made up of 16 amino acids. Between the trimmed V and J ends, which lost 2 bases and 3 bases, there was a span of 14 bases. The germline V gene encodes CDR1 MGHRA and CDR2 YSYEKL. The chain's CDR3 is CASSQKDGTFNQPQHF. CDR3 coding DNA: TGCGCCAGCAGCCAAAAAGACGGGACTTTCAATCAGCCCCAGCATTTT.